Listed below are T cell receptor beta chains from one sample, sequenced in a study of T cell changes during pregnancy in multiple sclerosis. Clones were sequenced by immunoSEQ multiplex PCR, and TCRdb holds only the in-frame ones, with some missing. Here the sample spans tens of thousands of clones, roughly 88% being singletons. This specimen was peripheral blood, taken in the first trimester of pregnancy. Receptor source: a female donor in good health, enrolled as a control in a pregnancy study. The CDR3 runs from the conserved cysteine through the conserved F or W. D genes are given only for firm matches. The size field is filled for only some rows; it gives once, few, many or a size class.

V gene: TRBV19
clone size: -
J gene: TRBJ2-7
CDR3 length: 14
D gene: TRBD1
CDR3 protein: CASSTDRGSYEQYF
CDR3 DNA: TGTGCCAGTAGTACTGACAGGGGATCCTACGAGCAGTACTTC

V gene: TRBV11-3
clone size: -
J gene: TRBJ2-3
CDR3 length: 14
D gene: TRBD2
CDR3 protein: CASSRGGFPDTQYF
CDR3 DNA: TGTGCCAGCAGCCGGGGGGGCTTCCCAGATACGCAGTATTTT

V gene: TRBV21-1
clone size: -
J gene: TRBJ1-2
CDR3 length: 15
D gene: -
CDR3 protein: CASSGSDRINYGYTF
CDR3 DNA: TGTGCCAGCAGCGGATCGGACAGAATCAACTATGGCTACACCTTC

V gene: TRBV7-3
clone size: -
J gene: TRBJ2-2
CDR3 length: 14
D gene: TRBD2
CDR3 protein: CASSLGGGTGELFF
CDR3 DNA: TGTGCCAGCAGCTTAGGGGGGGGCACCGGGGAGCTGTTTTTT

V gene: TRBV11-2
clone size: -
J gene: TRBJ2-1
CDR3 length: 14
D gene: -
CDR3 protein: CASSSTQGIGEQFF
CDR3 DNA: TGTGCCAGCAGCTCAACCCAGGGGATTGGCGAGCAGTTCTTC

V gene: TRBV7-2
clone size: -
J gene: TRBJ2-7
CDR3 length: 18
D gene: -
CDR3 protein: CASSLAQWSLGTPYEQYF
CDR3 DNA: TGTGCCAGCAGCTTAGCGCAATGGAGCCTCGGTACCCCCTACGAGCAGTACTTC

V gene: TRBV19
clone size: -
J gene: TRBJ1-4
CDR3 length: 14
D gene: TRBD1
CDR3 protein: CASSMKGQGKKLFF
CDR3 DNA: TGTGCCAGTAGTATGAAAGGACAGGGGAAAAAACTGTTTTTT

V gene: TRBV27
clone size: -
J gene: TRBJ2-7
CDR3 length: 15
D gene: TRBD1
CDR3 protein: CASSDRDRGSYEQYF
CDR3 DNA: TGTGCCAGCAGTGACCGGGACAGGGGCTCCTACGAGCAGTACTTC

V gene: TRBV6-1
clone size: -
J gene: TRBJ2-7
CDR3 length: 14
D gene: TRBD1
CDR3 protein: CASSPLTGGAEQYF
CDR3 DNA: TGTGCCAGCAGTCCCCTCACAGGGGGCGCCGAGCAGTACTTC

V gene: TRBV27
clone size: -
J gene: TRBJ1-2
CDR3 length: 13
D gene: -
CDR3 protein: CASSLSQGYGYTF
CDR3 DNA: TGTGCCAGCAGTTTAAGCCAGGGCTATGGCTACACCTTC

V gene: TRBV11-1
clone size: once
J gene: TRBJ1-6
CDR3 length: 16
D gene: TRBD1
CDR3 protein: CASSRDRVAYNSPLHF
CDR3 DNA: TGTGCCAGCAGCCGAGACAGGGTCGCCTATAATTCACCCCTCCACTTT

V gene: TRBV18
clone size: -
J gene: TRBJ1-1
CDR3 length: 15
D gene: -
CDR3 protein: CASSPTFLDYTEAFF
CDR3 DNA: TGTGCCAGCTCCCCCACCTTTCTAGATTACACTGAAGCTTTCTTT

V gene: TRBV27
clone size: -
J gene: TRBJ1-5
CDR3 length: 17
D gene: TRBD1
CDR3 protein: CASSPKAGQGRNQPQHF
CDR3 DNA: TGTGCCAGCAGTCCTAAAGCCGGACAGGGTCGTAATCAGCCCCAGCATTTT

V gene: TRBV9
clone size: -
J gene: TRBJ2-6
CDR3 length: 17
D gene: -
CDR3 protein: CASSFFRDPSGANVLTF
CDR3 DNA: TGTGCCAGCAGCTTTTTCAGGGATCCCTCTGGGGCCAACGTCCTGACTTTC

V gene: TRBV6-5
clone size: -
J gene: TRBJ1-3
CDR3 length: 15
D gene: TRBD1
CDR3 protein: CASSATGGAGNTIYF
CDR3 DNA: TGTGCCAGCAGTGCGACAGGGGGTGCTGGAAACACCATATATTTT

V gene: TRBV7-2
clone size: -
J gene: TRBJ1-3
CDR3 length: 13
D gene: -
CDR3 protein: CASSLSGNVDLYF
CDR3 DNA: TGTGCCAGCAGCTTATCGGGAAACGTCGATCTATATTTT

V gene: TRBV30
clone size: few
J gene: TRBJ1-4
CDR3 length: 12
D gene: -
CDR3 protein: CAWSVRGEKLFF
CDR3 DNA: TGTGCCTGGAGTGTACGTGGCGAAAAACTGTTTTTT

V gene: TRBV30
clone size: -
J gene: TRBJ1-5
CDR3 length: 12
D gene: -
CDR3 protein: CACDPGNQPQHF
CDR3 DNA: TGTGCCTGTGACCCAGGAAATCAGCCCCAGCATTTT

V gene: TRBV19
clone size: -
J gene: TRBJ2-7
CDR3 length: 15
D gene: TRBD1
CDR3 protein: CARLNRDSPTYEQYF
CDR3 DNA: TGTGCCAGACTTAACCGGGACAGTCCCACCTACGAGCAGTACTTC

V gene: TRBV7-9
clone size: -
J gene: TRBJ1-1
CDR3 length: 15
D gene: TRBD1
CDR3 protein: CASSLAGQGATEAFF
CDR3 DNA: TGTGCCAGCAGCTTAGCCGGACAGGGGGCCACTGAAGCTTTCTTT

V gene: TRBV11-2
clone size: -
J gene: TRBJ1-3
CDR3 length: 15
D gene: -
CDR3 protein: CASSSIGDPGNTIYF
CDR3 DNA: TGTGCCAGCAGCTCGATAGGAGACCCTGGAAACACCATATATTTT

V gene: TRBV6-6
clone size: -
J gene: TRBJ2-2
CDR3 length: 13
D gene: -
CDR3 protein: CASRSTSTGELFF
CDR3 DNA: TGTGCCAGCAGATCCACTAGTACCGGGGAGCTGTTTTTT

V gene: TRBV9
clone size: -
J gene: TRBJ2-7
CDR3 length: 14
D gene: -
CDR3 protein: CASSVVGDRDEQYF
CDR3 DNA: TGTGCCAGCAGCGTAGTAGGGGATAGGGACGAGCAGTACTTC

V gene: TRBV27
clone size: once
J gene: TRBJ2-3
CDR3 length: 13
D gene: -
CDR3 protein: CASSWMGADTQYF
CDR3 DNA: TGTGCCAGCAGTTGGATGGGCGCAGATACGCAGTATTTT

V gene: TRBV6-1
clone size: few
J gene: TRBJ1-5
CDR3 length: 15
D gene: TRBD1
CDR3 protein: CASSWTGGVNQPQHF
CDR3 DNA: TGTGCCAGCAGTTGGACAGGGGGAGTCAATCAGCCCCAGCATTTT

V gene: TRBV5-4
clone size: -
J gene: TRBJ1-2
CDR3 length: 12
D gene: TRBD1
CDR3 protein: CASSIRGDGYTF
CDR3 DNA: TGTGCCAGCAGCATCAGGGGGGATGGCTACACCTTC

V gene: TRBV28
clone size: -
J gene: TRBJ2-1
CDR3 length: 16
D gene: -
CDR3 protein: CASSSGHLGAFNEQFF
CDR3 DNA: TGTGCCAGCAGTTCCGGGCACTTGGGAGCCTTCAATGAGCAGTTCTTC

V gene: TRBV30
clone size: few
J gene: TRBJ1-1
CDR3 length: 14
D gene: -
CDR3 protein: CAWETGAGNTEAFF
CDR3 DNA: TGTGCCTGGGAAACAGGTGCAGGCAACACTGAAGCTTTCTTT

V gene: TRBV7-3
clone size: -
J gene: TRBJ2-4
CDR3 length: 14
D gene: TRBD2
CDR3 protein: CASSLIAGGGIQYF
CDR3 DNA: TGTGCCAGCAGCTTAATAGCGGGAGGCGGCATTCAGTACTTC

V gene: TRBV5-1
clone size: -
J gene: TRBJ2-5
CDR3 length: 15
D gene: -
CDR3 protein: CASSSSSNRDATQYF
CDR3 DNA: TGCGCCAGCAGCTCTTCCTCTAACAGGGACGCGACCCAGTACTTC

V gene: TRBV11-2
clone size: once
J gene: TRBJ2-7
CDR3 length: 13
D gene: TRBD1
CDR3 protein: CASSEGASYEQYF
CDR3 DNA: TGTGCCAGCAGCGAGGGGGCCTCCTACGAGCAGTACTTC

V gene: TRBV7-8
clone size: -
J gene: TRBJ2-1
CDR3 length: 13
D gene: -
CDR3 protein: CASSLGVADEQFF
CDR3 DNA: TGTGCCAGCAGCTTAGGGGTAGCTGATGAGCAGTTCTTC

V gene: TRBV6-4
clone size: -
J gene: TRBJ2-1
CDR3 length: 17
D gene: TRBD1
CDR3 protein: CASSRFGGDRTYNEQFF
CDR3 DNA: TGTGCCAGCAGTCGATTCGGCGGGGACAGGACCTACAATGAGCAGTTCTTC

V gene: TRBV11-2
clone size: -
J gene: TRBJ1-3
CDR3 length: 14
D gene: TRBD1
CDR3 protein: CASSLADRGYTIYF
CDR3 DNA: TGTGCCAGCAGCTTAGCGGACAGGGGATACACCATATATTTT

V gene: TRBV13
clone size: -
J gene: TRBJ2-6
CDR3 length: 16
D gene: -
CDR3 protein: CASSGYRVAGANVLTF
CDR3 DNA: TGTGCCAGCAGCGGATACAGGGTGGCCGGGGCCAACGTCCTGACTTTC

V gene: TRBV4-3
clone size: -
J gene: TRBJ2-3
CDR3 length: 15
D gene: TRBD2
CDR3 protein: CASSQDILAVDTQYF
CDR3 DNA: TGCGCCAGCAGCCAAGATATCCTAGCGGTAGATACGCAGTATTTT

V gene: TRBV4-2
clone size: -
J gene: TRBJ1-4
CDR3 length: 17
D gene: -
CDR3 protein: CASSHPLGPGENEKLFF
CDR3 DNA: TGTGCCAGCAGCCATCCCTTGGGGCCAGGGGAGAATGAAAAACTGTTTTTT

V gene: TRBV5-1
clone size: -
J gene: TRBJ1-5
CDR3 length: 13
D gene: -
CDR3 protein: CASSSQGPQPQHF
CDR3 DNA: TGCGCCAGCAGCTCACAGGGACCCCAGCCCCAGCATTTT

V gene: TRBV5-6
clone size: -
J gene: TRBJ1-3
CDR3 length: 14
D gene: TRBD1
CDR3 protein: CASSAGTGRNTIYF
CDR3 DNA: TGTGCCAGCAGCGCAGGGACAGGGAGAAACACCATATATTTT

V gene: TRBV7-6
clone size: -
J gene: TRBJ2-3
CDR3 length: 15
D gene: -
CDR3 protein: CASSLNARSTDTQYF
CDR3 DNA: TGTGCCAGCAGCTTAAATGCCAGATCCACAGATACGCAGTATTTT

V gene: TRBV7-3
clone size: -
J gene: TRBJ2-1
CDR3 length: 16
D gene: TRBD1
CDR3 protein: CASSSAPGQDHNEQFF
CDR3 DNA: TGTGCCAGCAGCTCTGCACCGGGACAGGACCACAATGAGCAGTTCTTC

V gene: TRBV11-2
clone size: once
J gene: TRBJ2-7
CDR3 length: 16
D gene: TRBD1
CDR3 protein: CASSRNVNRGAGEQYF
CDR3 DNA: TGTGCCAGCAGCCGTAATGTGAACAGGGGAGCTGGCGAGCAGTACTTC

V gene: TRBV13
clone size: -
J gene: TRBJ2-2
CDR3 length: 16
D gene: TRBD2
CDR3 protein: CASSLVKGGKAGELFF
CDR3 DNA: TGTGCCAGCAGCTTAGTTAAGGGAGGGAAAGCCGGGGAGCTGTTTTTT

V gene: TRBV29-1
clone size: -
J gene: TRBJ1-1
CDR3 length: 15
D gene: TRBD1
CDR3 protein: CSGTYGTGDFAEAFF
CDR3 DNA: TGCAGCGGAACCTACGGGACAGGGGATTTCGCTGAAGCTTTCTTT

V gene: TRBV6-5
clone size: -
J gene: TRBJ2-7
CDR3 length: 14
D gene: TRBD2
CDR3 protein: CASSYVAGDYEQYF
CDR3 DNA: TGTGCCAGCAGTTACGTTGCGGGAGACTACGAGCAGTACTTC

V gene: TRBV9
clone size: -
J gene: TRBJ2-3
CDR3 length: 12
D gene: -
CDR3 protein: CASSSGRDTQYF
CDR3 DNA: TGTGCCAGCAGCTCAGGAAGGGATACGCAGTATTTT

V gene: TRBV6-5
clone size: -
J gene: TRBJ2-2
CDR3 length: 15
D gene: -
CDR3 protein: CASSYFPSNTGELFF
CDR3 DNA: TGTGCCAGCAGTTACTTCCCCTCCAACACCGGGGAGCTGTTTTTT

V gene: TRBV6-1
clone size: -
J gene: TRBJ1-5
CDR3 length: 14
D gene: TRBD1
CDR3 protein: CASSGTGVNQPQHF
CDR3 DNA: TGTGCCAGCAGTGGGACAGGGGTAAATCAGCCCCAGCATTTT

V gene: TRBV7-2
clone size: few
J gene: TRBJ2-2
CDR3 length: 13
D gene: -
CDR3 protein: CASSPRVGGELFF
CDR3 DNA: TGTGCCAGCAGCCCACGGGTTGGCGGGGAGCTGTTTTTT

V gene: TRBV5-1
clone size: -
J gene: TRBJ2-7
CDR3 length: 15
D gene: TRBD1
CDR3 protein: CASSPGQTLAYEQYF
CDR3 DNA: TGCGCCAGCAGCCCGGGACAGACTTTGGCCTACGAGCAGTACTTC

V gene: TRBV6-5
clone size: -
J gene: TRBJ2-3
CDR3 length: 14
D gene: TRBD2
CDR3 protein: CASSTPSGGDTQYF
CDR3 DNA: TGTGCCAGCAGTACCCCTAGCGGGGGGGACACGCAGTATTTT

V gene: TRBV5-4
clone size: -
J gene: TRBJ2-7
CDR3 length: 17
D gene: TRBD2
CDR3 protein: CASSLNGLAGGSYEQYF
CDR3 DNA: TGTGCCAGCAGCCTAAACGGACTAGCGGGAGGTAGCTACGAGCAGTACTTC

V gene: TRBV7-2
clone size: -
J gene: TRBJ1-4
CDR3 length: 15
D gene: -
CDR3 protein: CASGPEVIRNEKLFF
CDR3 DNA: TGTGCCAGCGGGCCCGAAGTTATAAGAAATGAAAAACTGTTTTTT

V gene: TRBV29-1
clone size: -
J gene: TRBJ2-5
CDR3 length: 15
D gene: -
CDR3 protein: CSVRTDWGVRETQYF
CDR3 DNA: TGCAGCGTGCGGACCGATTGGGGGGTACGAGAGACCCAGTACTTC

V gene: TRBV5-1
clone size: -
J gene: TRBJ2-3
CDR3 length: 15
D gene: -
CDR3 protein: CASSLPPAGGNTQYF
CDR3 DNA: TGCGCCAGCAGCTTGCCCCCCGCGGGTGGGAATACGCAGTATTTT

V gene: TRBV30
clone size: -
J gene: TRBJ1-3
CDR3 length: 15
D gene: TRBD1
CDR3 protein: CAWSPGQGNGNTIYF
CDR3 DNA: TGTGCCTGGAGTCCTGGACAGGGAAATGGAAACACCATATATTTT

V gene: TRBV7-2
clone size: -
J gene: TRBJ1-6
CDR3 length: 18
D gene: -
CDR3 protein: CASRGAKTGSSYNSPLHF
CDR3 DNA: TGTGCCAGCAGGGGGGCTAAAACGGGGAGCTCCTATAATTCACCCCTCCACTTT

V gene: TRBV5-1
clone size: -
J gene: TRBJ2-3
CDR3 length: 14
D gene: -
CDR3 protein: CASSTKDSRDTQYF
CDR3 DNA: TGCGCCAGCAGCACCAAGGACAGTCGAGATACGCAGTATTTT

V gene: TRBV7-9
clone size: -
J gene: TRBJ2-2
CDR3 length: 16
D gene: TRBD1
CDR3 protein: CASSPHRGRNTGELFF
CDR3 DNA: TGTGCCAGCAGCCCCCACAGGGGGCGCAACACCGGGGAGCTGTTTTTT

V gene: TRBV14
clone size: -
J gene: TRBJ2-5
CDR3 length: 14
D gene: -
CDR3 protein: CASSPWTEQETQYF
CDR3 DNA: TGTGCCAGCAGCCCGTGGACAGAACAAGAGACCCAGTACTTC